The 10 T cell receptor beta chains below come from one sample, sequenced in a study of T cells in Graves' hyperthyroidism and ophthalmopathy. RNA transcripts gave rise to amplified TCR beta CDR3 regions. With the HTBI primer set, the TCR CDR3 went through a first round of RT-PCR. Each CDR3 protein is one row after TCRdb ran MiXCR on the multiplex PCR reads. Among about 840,000 distinct CDR3 sequences listed, more than 30% were seen once. The sequencing sample was made of blood. These receptors all come from a man aged 18 to 35 with Graves' hyperthyroidism.

This chain uses TRBV12-3 or TRBV12-4 with TRBJ1-1, with D possibly matching TRBD1 (5 bases). Deletions cut 7 bases from V and 1 base from J, with 16 bases between. This CDR3 comprises 15 residues. Written as DNA, the CDR3 is TGTGCCAGCACCTTACCCAGGGAGGAGAACACTGAAGCTTTCTTT. This gives the protein CASTLPREENTEAFF.

The sample holds many counts of this clonotype. This chain uses TRBV29-1 with TRBJ2-7; a possible D gene is TRBD1 (5 bases). V lost 0 bases and J 2 bases, leaving 8 bases between the germline ends. Germline CDR1 SQVTM, CDR2 ANQGSEA. The CDR3 runs to 13 residues. The CDR3 reads CSVEERTPYEQYF. The CDR3 nucleotides are TGCAGCGTTGAAGAGAGGACACCCTACGAGCAGTACTTC.

Regarding this clonotype: One end of the junction fails to match germline, which may point to a read error. The genes are TRBV6-5 and TRBJ1-2; D is uncertain. There are 14 residues in the CDR3. The germline CDR1 and CDR2 sequences are MNHEY and SVGAGI. As DNA, the CDR3 is TGTGCCATCAGTTACTCCTCATCACCATATGGCTACACCTTC. Amino acid sequence: CAISYSSSPYGYTF.

The chain is built from TRBV15 and TRBJ2-7, with TRBD1 as a possible D gene (5 bases). The DNA matches TRBJ2-1 better at its end, which makes the J call doubtful. CDR1 LNHNV and CDR2 YYDKDF come from the germline V gene (reference sequence). This CDR3 has 12 amino acids. The CDR3 region has the DNA TGTGCCACCAGCAGACAGGGTGGCGAGCAGTTCTTC. Translation gives CATSRQGGEQFF.

The chain links TRBV4-3 to TRBJ2-2; 9 bases agree with TRBD2. Germline assignment: CDR1 LGHNA and CDR2 YSLEER. The CDR3 extends over 17 amino acids. Losses at the gene ends were 3 bases for V and 4 bases for J; bases not matched to a gene: 9. The CDR3 nucleotides are TGCGCCAGCAGCCATACGCCCGGCGGGAGGGCCACCGGGGAGCTGTTTTTT. The encoded protein is CASSHTPGGRATGELFF.

The chain combines TRBV29-1 with TRBJ1-5, with a tentative D call TRBD1 (6 bases). Trimming removed 2 bases at V and 4 bases at J, with 12 bases between. The CDR3 contains 14 residues. The germline CDR1 and CDR2 sequences are SQVTM and ANQGSEA. In DNA, the CDR3 is TGCAGCGTTGAAACGGGAGGGGGAAATCAGCCCCAGCATTTT. It specifies CSVETGGGNQPQHF.

The chain employs TRBV25-1 and TRBJ2-5, with 9 bases identical to TRBD2. Germline CDR1 and CDR2: MGHDK and SYGVNS. This CDR3 has 14 residues. The V gene end was trimmed by 7 bases and the J gene end by 2 bases; junction bases not matched to a gene: 5. In nucleotides, the CDR3 is TGTGCCAGCACGGCGGGGGGGCCACAAGAGACCCAGTACTTC. Its protein product is CASTAGGPQETQYF.

CDR3 coding DNA: TGTGCCAGCAGTCCCCCTCGGACTAGTATTAGAGAGACCCAGTACTTC. Its translation: CASSPPRTSIRETQYF. The V call is TRBV6-5, the J call TRBJ2-5; 7 bases fit TRBD2. V gave up 5 bases and J gave up 4 bases; unmatched junction bases: 13. Germline assignment: CDR1 MNHEY and CDR2 SVGAGI. This CDR3 has 16 amino acids.

The chain couples TRBV7-3 to TRBJ1-1; D perhaps matches TRBD1 (6 bases). The V gene lost 5 bases and the J gene lost 14 bases, with 24 bases spanning the gap. The V gene's germline CDR1 is SGHTA and CDR2 FQGTGA. CDR3 length: 14 residues. The CDR3 region is CASSEGQLNTGAFF. As DNA, the CDR3 is TGTGCCAGCAGCGAAGGACAGCTGAACACTGGAGCCTTCTTT.

In this sample, this clonotype turned up many times. The V and J genes are TRBV7-6 and TRBJ2-5; D gene uncertain. Trimming removed 3 bases from V and 0 bases from J, with 8 bases in between. The CDR3 spans 14 residues. Germline CDR1 reads SGHVS; CDR2 reads FNYEAQ. The CDR3 reads CASSLSLDQETQYF. The CDR3 nucleotides read TGTGCCAGCAGCTTGAGTTTGGACCAAGAGACCCAGTACTTC.